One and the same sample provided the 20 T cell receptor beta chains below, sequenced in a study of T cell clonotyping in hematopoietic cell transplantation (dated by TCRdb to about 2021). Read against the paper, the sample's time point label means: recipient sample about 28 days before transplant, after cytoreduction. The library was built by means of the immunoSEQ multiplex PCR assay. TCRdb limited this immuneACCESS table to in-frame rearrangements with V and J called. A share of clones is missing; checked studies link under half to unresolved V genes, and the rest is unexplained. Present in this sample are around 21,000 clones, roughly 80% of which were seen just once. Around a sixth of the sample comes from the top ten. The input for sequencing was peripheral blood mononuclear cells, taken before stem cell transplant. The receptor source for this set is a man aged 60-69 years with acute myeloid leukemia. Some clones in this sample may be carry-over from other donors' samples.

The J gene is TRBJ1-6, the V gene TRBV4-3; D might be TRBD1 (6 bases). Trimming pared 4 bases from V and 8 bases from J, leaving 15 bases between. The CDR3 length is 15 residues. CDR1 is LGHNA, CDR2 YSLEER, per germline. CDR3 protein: CASSPEAGAYSPLHF. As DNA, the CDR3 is TGCGCCAGCAGCCCCGAGGCAGGGGCTTATTCACCCCTCCACTTT.

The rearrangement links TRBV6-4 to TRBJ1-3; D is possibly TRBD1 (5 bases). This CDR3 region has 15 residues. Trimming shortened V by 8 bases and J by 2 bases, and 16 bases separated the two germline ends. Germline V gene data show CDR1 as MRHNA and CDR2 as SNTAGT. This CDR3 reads CASSKPQGPGNTIYF. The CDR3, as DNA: TGTGCCAGCTCTAAACCCCAGGGACCTGGAAACACCATATATTTT.

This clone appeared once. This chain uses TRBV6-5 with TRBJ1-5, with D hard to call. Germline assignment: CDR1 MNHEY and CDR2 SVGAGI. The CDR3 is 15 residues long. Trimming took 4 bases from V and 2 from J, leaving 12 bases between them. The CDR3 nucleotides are TGTGCCAGCAGTTCTCCGGGAAGTGGCAATCAGCCCCAGCATTTT. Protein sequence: CASSSPGSGNQPQHF.

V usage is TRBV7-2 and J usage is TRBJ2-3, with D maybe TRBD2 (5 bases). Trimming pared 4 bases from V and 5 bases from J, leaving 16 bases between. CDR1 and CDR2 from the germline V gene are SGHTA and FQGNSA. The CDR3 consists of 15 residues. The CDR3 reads CASSSPSSGRDTQYF. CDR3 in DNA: TGTGCCAGCAGCTCACCTAGCAGCGGCAGAGATACGCAGTATTTT. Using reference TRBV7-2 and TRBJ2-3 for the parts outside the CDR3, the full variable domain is GAGVSQSPSNKVTEKGKDVELRCDPISGHTALYWYRQSLGQGLEFLIYFQGNSAPDKSGLPSDRFSAERTGGSVSTLTIQRTQQEDSAVYLCASSSPSSGRDTQYFGPGTRLTVL.

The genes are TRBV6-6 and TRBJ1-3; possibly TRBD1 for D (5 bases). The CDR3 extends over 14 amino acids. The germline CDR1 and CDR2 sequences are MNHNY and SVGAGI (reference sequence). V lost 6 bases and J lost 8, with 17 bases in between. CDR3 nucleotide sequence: TGTGCCAGCAGCTCGACAGTATTCGGCGACACCATATATTTT. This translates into CASSSTVFGDTIYF.

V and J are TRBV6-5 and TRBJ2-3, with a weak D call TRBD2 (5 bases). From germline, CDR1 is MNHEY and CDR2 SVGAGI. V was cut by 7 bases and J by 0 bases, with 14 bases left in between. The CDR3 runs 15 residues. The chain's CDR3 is CASTPGVTSTDTQYF. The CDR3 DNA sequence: TGTGCCAGCACTCCCGGGGTTACCAGCACAGATACGCAGTATTTT.

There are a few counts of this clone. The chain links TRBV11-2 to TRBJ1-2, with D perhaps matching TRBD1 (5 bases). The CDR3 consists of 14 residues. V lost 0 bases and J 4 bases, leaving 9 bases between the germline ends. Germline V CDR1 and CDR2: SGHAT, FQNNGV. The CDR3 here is CASSLEDTVYGYTF. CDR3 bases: TGTGCCAGCAGCTTAGAGGACACGGTCTATGGCTACACCTTC.

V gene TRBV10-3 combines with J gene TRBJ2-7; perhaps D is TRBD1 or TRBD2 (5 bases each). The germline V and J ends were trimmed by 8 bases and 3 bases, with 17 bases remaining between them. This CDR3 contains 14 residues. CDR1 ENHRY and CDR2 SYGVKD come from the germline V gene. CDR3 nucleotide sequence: TGTGCCATCGGGGGTGTGAACAGCAACTACGAGCAGTACTTC. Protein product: CAIGGVNSNYEQYF.

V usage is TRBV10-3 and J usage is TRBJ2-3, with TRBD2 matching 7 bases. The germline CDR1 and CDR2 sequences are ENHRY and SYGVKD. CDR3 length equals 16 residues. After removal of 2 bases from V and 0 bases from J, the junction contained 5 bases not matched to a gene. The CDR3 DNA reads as TGTGCCATCAGTGAGAGGCTAGCGGATAGCACAGATACGCAGTATTTT. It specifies CAISERLADSTDTQYF.

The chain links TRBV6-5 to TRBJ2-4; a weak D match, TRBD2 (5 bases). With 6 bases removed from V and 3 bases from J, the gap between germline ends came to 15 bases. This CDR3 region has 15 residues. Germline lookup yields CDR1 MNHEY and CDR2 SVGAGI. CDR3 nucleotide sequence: TGTGCCAGCAGCCTGGGCGGGTTGGTCAAAAACATTCAGTACTTC. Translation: CASSLGGLVKNIQYF.

CDR3 amino acids: CASSRGISGYTF. The CDR3 bases are TGTGCCAGCAGTCGTGGAATCAGTGGCTACACCTTC. J is TRBJ1-2 and V is TRBV6-5; the D is unclear. Germline V gene sequence: CDR1 MNHEY, CDR2 SVGAGI. The CDR3 sequence is 12 residues long. Between the trimmed V and J ends, which lost 5 bases and 7 bases, there was a span of 11 bases.

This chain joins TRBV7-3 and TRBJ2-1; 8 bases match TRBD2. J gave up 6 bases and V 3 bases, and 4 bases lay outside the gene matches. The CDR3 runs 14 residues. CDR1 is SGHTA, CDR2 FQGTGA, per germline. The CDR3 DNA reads TGTGCCAGCAGCTTGGGGACTAGTGGCAATGAGCAGTTCTTC. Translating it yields CASSLGTSGNEQFF.

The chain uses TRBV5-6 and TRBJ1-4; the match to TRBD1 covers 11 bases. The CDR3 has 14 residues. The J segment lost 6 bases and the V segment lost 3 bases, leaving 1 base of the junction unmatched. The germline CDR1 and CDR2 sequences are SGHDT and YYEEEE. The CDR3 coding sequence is TGTGCCAGCAGCTGGACAGGGGGCTATGAAAAACTGTTTTTT. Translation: CASSWTGGYEKLFF.

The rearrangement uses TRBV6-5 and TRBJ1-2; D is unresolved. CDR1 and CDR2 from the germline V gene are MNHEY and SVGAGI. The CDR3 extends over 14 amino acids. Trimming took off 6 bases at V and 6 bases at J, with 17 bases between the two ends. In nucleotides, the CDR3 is TGTGCCAGCAGCTCATCTCCCCGGAATGATGGCTACACCTTC. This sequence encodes CASSSSPRNDGYTF.

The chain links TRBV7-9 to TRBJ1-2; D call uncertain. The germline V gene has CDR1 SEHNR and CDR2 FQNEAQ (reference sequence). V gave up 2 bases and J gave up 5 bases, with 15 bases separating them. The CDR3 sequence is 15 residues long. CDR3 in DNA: TGTGCCAGCAGCTTATTAGGCTTGAAACTATATGGCTACACCTTC. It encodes CASSLLGLKLYGYTF. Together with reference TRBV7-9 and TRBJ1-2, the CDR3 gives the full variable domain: DTGVSQNPRHKITKRGQNVTFRCDPISEHNRLYWYRQTLGQGPEFLTYFQNEAQLEKSRLLSDRFSAERPKGSFSTLEIQRTEQGDSAMYLCASSLLGLKLYGYTFGSGTRLTVV.

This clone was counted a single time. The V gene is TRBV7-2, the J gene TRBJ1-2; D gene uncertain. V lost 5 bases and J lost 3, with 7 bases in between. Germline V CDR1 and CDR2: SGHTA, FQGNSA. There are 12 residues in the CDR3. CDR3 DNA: TGTGCCAGCAGCCGGGGTGACTATGGCTACACCTTC. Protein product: CASSRGDYGYTF.

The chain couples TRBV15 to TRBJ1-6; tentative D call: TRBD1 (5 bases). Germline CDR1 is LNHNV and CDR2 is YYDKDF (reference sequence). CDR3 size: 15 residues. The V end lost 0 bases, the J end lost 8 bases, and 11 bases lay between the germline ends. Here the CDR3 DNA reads TGTGCCACCAGCAGAGAGGGAAGGGGAGATTCACCCCTCCACTTT. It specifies CATSREGRGDSPLHF.

The CDR3 region has the DNA TGCGCCAGCAGCGGTACAGGGACTAGCTATGGCTACACCTTC. Amino acid sequence: CASSGTGTSYGYTF. J is TRBJ1-2 and V is TRBV5-1, with D maybe TRBD1 (6 bases). With 4 bases removed from V and 4 bases from J, the gap between germline ends came to 14 bases. Germline V gene data show CDR1 as SGHRS and CDR2 as YFSETQ. CDR3 length: 14 amino acids.

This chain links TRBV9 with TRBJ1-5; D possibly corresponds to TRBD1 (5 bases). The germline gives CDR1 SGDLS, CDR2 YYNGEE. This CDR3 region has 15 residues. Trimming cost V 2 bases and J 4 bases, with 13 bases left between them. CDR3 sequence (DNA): TGTGCCAGCAGCGTTTCGGGAGGGGTGAATCAGCCCCAGCATTTT. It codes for CASSVSGGVNQPQHF.

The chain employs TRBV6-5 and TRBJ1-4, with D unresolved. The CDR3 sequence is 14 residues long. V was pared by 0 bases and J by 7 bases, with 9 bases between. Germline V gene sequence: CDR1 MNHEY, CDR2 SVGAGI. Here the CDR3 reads CASSYSSVPEKLFF. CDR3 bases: TGTGCCAGCAGTTACTCGAGCGTCCCTGAAAAACTGTTTTTT.